These T cell receptor beta chains were read from a single sample in a study of T cell responses to AZD1222 COVID-19 vaccine. The assay was immunoSEQ multiplex PCR, and TCRdb's table has in-frame clones only and misses some. The table shows around 110,000 clones, with 90% occurring only once. Sample: peripheral blood, taken on day 0 of AZD1222 vaccination. These receptors all come from an adult in good health. CDR3s include the opening cysteine and the closing phenylalanine or tryptophan. A D gene is named only where the DNA matches it firmly. Clone size appears in some rows only: once, few, many, or a class for an expanded clone.

abundance	d_gene	j_gene	v_gene	CDR3nt	CDR3aa
NA	TRBD1	TRBJ2-1	TRBV11-2	TGTGCCAGCAGACCCTTACAGGGGCGAATGGCGAGTGAGCAGTTCTTC	CASRPLQGRMASEQFF
NA	NA	TRBJ2-7	TRBV12-3/TRBV12-4	TGTGCCAGCAGTGGCGGGGTAGGGGAGCAGTACTTC	CASSGGVGEQYF
NA	TRBD1	TRBJ1-1	TRBV27	TGTGCCAGCAGTACCCCGACAGGGGGGTACACTGAAGCTTTCTTT	CASSTPTGGYTEAFF
NA	NA	TRBJ1-3	TRBV5-1	TGCGCCAGCAGCCTACAGACAAGCTCTGGAAACACCATATATTTT	CASSLQTSSGNTIYF
NA	NA	TRBJ1-4	TRBV4-1	TGCGCCAGCAGCCAAGATGGCACAGGCGGGTATGAAAAACTGTTTTTT	CASSQDGTGGYEKLFF
NA	TRBD2	TRBJ2-3	TRBV30	TGTGCCTGGAGTAGGGGGACTAGCGTACCAACTAGCACAGATACGCAGTATTTT	CAWSRGTSVPTSTDTQYF
NA	NA	TRBJ1-4	TRBV19	TGTGCCAGTAGTGGCCAATTTAATGAAAAACTGTTTTTT	CASSGQFNEKLFF
NA	TRBD1	TRBJ1-2	TRBV28	TGTGCCAGCAGCGGGACAGACACTAACTATGGCTACACCTTC	CASSGTDTNYGYTF
NA	NA	TRBJ1-5	TRBV19	TGTGCCAGTCAGCCGGTACGCCGGGACTATAGCAATCAGCCCCAGCATTTT	CASQPVRRDYSNQPQHF
NA	TRBD1	TRBJ2-7	TRBV9	TGTGCCAGCAGCGTAGGGACAGGGACAGGCGAGCAGTACTTC	CASSVGTGTGEQYF
NA	NA	TRBJ2-7	TRBV5-1	TGCGCCAGTCTAGAGACGCCCGACTTCCGCGAGCAGTACTTC	CASLETPDFREQYF
NA	TRBD1	TRBJ1-4	TRBV19	TGTGCCAGTAGGAACAGGGGTGGAAGTGAAAAACTGTTTTTT	CASRNRGGSEKLFF
NA	TRBD2	TRBJ2-1	TRBV28	TGTGCCAGTATTCCGGGAGGGCCTACGAATGAGCAGTTCTTC	CASIPGGPTNEQFF
NA	NA	TRBJ1-2	TRBV28	TGTGCCAGCGAGGATGGCTACACCTTC	CASEDGYTF
NA	TRBD1	TRBJ1-1	TRBV15	TGTGCCACCAGCAGAGGGCAGGGGGGTTACACTGAAGCTTTCTTT	CATSRGQGGYTEAFF
few	TRBD1	TRBJ1-5	TRBV19	TGTGCCAGTAGCCCGGACAGGGGGGCTCAGCCCCAGCATTTT	CASSPDRGAQPQHF
NA	NA	TRBJ2-1	TRBV15	TGTGCCACCAGCAGAGATGATGGGGGGATCAATGAGCAGTTCTTC	CATSRDDGGINEQFF
NA	TRBD1	TRBJ2-7	TRBV19	TGTGCCAGTAGTATCCGGGACAGGGGGTACGAGCAGTACTTC	CASSIRDRGYEQYF
NA	NA	TRBJ2-1	TRBV28	TGTGCCAGCATGGGGGGTATCTCCTACAATGAGCAGTTCTTC	CASMGGISYNEQFF
NA	TRBD2	TRBJ2-2	TRBV5-6	TGTGCCAGCAGCTTGGGGCTAGCGGGGAACACCGGGGAGCTGTTTTTT	CASSLGLAGNTGELFF
NA	NA	TRBJ2-1	TRBV5-5	TGTGCCAGCAGCTTGTTGCGGAATGAGCAGTTCTTC	CASSLLRNEQFF
NA	NA	TRBJ2-7	TRBV7-2	TGTGCCAGCAGCTTAGGGGGGGGCAGCCCCTTCTACGAGCAGTACTTC	CASSLGGGSPFYEQYF